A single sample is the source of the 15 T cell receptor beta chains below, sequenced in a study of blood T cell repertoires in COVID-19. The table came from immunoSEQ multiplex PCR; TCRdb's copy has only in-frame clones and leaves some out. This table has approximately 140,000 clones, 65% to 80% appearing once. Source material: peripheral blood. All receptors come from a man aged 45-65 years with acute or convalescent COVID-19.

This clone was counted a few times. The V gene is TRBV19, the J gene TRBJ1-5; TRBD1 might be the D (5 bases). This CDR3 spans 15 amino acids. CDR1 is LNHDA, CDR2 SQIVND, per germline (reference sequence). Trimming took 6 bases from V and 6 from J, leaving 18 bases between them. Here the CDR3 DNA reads TGTGCCAGTAGCACTGGAGGAGGGGCAGGTCAGCCCCAGCATTTT. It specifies CASSTGGGAGQPQHF. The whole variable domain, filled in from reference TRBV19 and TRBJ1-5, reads DGGITQSPKYLFRKEGQNVTLSCEQNLNHDAMYWYRQDPGQGLRLIYYSQIVNDFQKGDIAEGYSVSREKKESFPLTVTSAQKNPTAFYLCASSTGGGAGQPQHFGDGTRLSIL.

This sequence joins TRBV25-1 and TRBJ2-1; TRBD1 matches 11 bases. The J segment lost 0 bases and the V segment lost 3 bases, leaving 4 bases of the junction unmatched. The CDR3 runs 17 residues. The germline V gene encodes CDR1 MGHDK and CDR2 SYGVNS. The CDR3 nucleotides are TGTGCCAGCAGTGACTTGGGGACAGGGGGCTCCTACAATGAGCAGTTCTTC. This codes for CASSDLGTGGSYNEQFF.

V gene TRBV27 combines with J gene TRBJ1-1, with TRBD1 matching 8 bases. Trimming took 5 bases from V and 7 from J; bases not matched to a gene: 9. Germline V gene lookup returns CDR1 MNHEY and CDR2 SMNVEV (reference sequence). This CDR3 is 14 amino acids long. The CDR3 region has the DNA TGTGCCAGCAGTCTGGGTGACAGGGGTGATGAAGCTTTCTTT. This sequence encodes CASSLGDRGDEAFF.

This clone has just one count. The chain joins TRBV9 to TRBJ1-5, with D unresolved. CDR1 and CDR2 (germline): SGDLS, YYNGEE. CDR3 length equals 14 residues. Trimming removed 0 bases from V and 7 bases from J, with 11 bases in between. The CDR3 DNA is TGTGCCAGCAGCGTAGGGGCCGAGTTACAGCCCCAGCATTTT. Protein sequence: CASSVGAELQPQHF. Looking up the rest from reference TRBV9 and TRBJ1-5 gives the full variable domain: DSGVTQTPKHLITATGQRVTLRCSPRSGDLSVYWYQQSLDQGLQFLIQYYNGEERAKGNILERFSAQQFPDLHSELNLSSLELGDSALYFCASSVGAELQPQHFGDGTRLSIL.

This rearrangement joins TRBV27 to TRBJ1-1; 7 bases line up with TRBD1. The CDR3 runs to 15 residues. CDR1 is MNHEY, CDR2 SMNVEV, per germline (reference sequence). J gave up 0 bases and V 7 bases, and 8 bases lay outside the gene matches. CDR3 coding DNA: TGTGCCAGCACTTCCGCCGGGACAGTGAACACTGAAGCTTTCTTT. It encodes CASTSAGTVNTEAFF.

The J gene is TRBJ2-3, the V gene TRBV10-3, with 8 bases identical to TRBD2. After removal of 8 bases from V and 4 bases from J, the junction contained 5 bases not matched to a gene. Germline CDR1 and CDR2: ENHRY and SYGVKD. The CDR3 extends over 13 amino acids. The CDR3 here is CAIREGGADTQYF. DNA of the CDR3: TGTGCCATCCGGGAGGGGGGGGCAGATACGCAGTATTTT.

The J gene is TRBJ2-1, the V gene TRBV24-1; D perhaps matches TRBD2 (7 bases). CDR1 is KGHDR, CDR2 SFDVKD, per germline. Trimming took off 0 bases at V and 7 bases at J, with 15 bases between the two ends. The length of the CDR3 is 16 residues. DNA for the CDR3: TGTGCCACCAGTGATTTGCTGCTGGGGGGGCAGAATGAGCAGTTCTTC. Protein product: CATSDLLLGGQNEQFF.

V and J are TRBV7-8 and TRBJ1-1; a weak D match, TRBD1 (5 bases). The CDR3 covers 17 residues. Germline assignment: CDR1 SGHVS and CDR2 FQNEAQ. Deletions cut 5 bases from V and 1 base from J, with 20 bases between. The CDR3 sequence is CASSPRGGTSSNTEAFF. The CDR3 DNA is TGTGCCAGCAGCCCCCGCGGAGGGACCTCTTCGAACACTGAAGCTTTCTTT.

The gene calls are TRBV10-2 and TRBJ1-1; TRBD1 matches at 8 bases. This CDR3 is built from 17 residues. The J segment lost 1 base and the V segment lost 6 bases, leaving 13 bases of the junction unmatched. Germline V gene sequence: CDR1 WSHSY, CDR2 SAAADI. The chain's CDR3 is CASSHSPGQEKNTEAFF. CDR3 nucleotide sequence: TGCGCCAGCAGCCACTCTCCGGGACAGGAAAAGAACACTGAAGCTTTCTTT.

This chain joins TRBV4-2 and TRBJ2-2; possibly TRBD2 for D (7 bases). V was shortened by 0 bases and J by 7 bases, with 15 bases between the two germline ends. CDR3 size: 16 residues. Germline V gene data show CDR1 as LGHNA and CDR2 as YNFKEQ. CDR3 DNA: TGTGCCAGCAGCCAAGAATTCGGCGGGGGCAGCGGGGAGCTGTTTTTT. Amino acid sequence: CASSQEFGGGSGELFF.

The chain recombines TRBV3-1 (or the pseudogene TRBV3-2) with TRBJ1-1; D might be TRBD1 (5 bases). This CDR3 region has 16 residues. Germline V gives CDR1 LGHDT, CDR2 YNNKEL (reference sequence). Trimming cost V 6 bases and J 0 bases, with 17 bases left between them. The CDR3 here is CASSPPRGYMNTEAFF. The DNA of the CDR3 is TGTGCCAGCAGTCCCCCCCGGGGGTACATGAACACTGAAGCTTTCTTT.

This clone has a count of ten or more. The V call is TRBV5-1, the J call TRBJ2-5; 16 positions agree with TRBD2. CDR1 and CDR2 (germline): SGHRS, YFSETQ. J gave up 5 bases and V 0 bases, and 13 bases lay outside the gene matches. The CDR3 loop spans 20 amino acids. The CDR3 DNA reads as TGCGCCAGCAGCTTGGAACCCACCGGGACTAGCGGGGGGGAATTGGAGACCCAGTACTTC. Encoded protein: CASSLEPTGTSGGELETQYF.

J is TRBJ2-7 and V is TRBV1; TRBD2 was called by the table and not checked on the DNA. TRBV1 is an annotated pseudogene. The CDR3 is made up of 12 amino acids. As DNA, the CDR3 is TGCACCAGCAGCCGTAGCGGGAACGAGCAGTACGTC. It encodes CTSSRSGNEQYV.

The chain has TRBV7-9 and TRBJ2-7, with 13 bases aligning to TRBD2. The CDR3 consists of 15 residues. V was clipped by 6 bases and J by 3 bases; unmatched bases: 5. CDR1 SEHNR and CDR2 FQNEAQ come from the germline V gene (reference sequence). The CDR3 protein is CASSGTSGALYEQYF. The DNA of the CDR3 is TGTGCCAGCAGTGGGACTAGCGGGGCGCTCTACGAGCAGTACTTC.

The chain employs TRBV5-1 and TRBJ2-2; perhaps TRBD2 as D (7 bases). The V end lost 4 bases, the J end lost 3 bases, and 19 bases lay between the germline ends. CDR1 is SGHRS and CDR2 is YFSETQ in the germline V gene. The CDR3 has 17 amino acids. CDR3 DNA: TGCGCCAGCAGCATTGGTCCCATAGGGGGGGACACCGGGGAGCTGTTTTTT. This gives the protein CASSIGPIGGDTGELFF.